These T cell receptor beta chains were read from a single sample in a study of T cell changes during pregnancy in multiple sclerosis. The table came from immunoSEQ multiplex PCR; TCRdb's copy has only in-frame clones and leaves some out. The sample contains about 92,000 clones, approximately 95% of which appear only once. The specimen comprised peripheral blood, sampled in the first trimester of pregnancy. The origin of the receptors is a female donor with multiple sclerosis, enrolled in a pregnancy study. CDR3s include the opening cysteine and the closing phenylalanine or tryptophan. The D gene is left open where the match is weak. Where a row states a size, it is once, few, many or the class of an expanded clone; other rows omit it.

D gene: TRBD1; V gene: TRBV5-4; clone size: once; J gene: TRBJ1-2; CDR3 DNA: TGTGCCAGCAGCACACAGGGGATGTATGGCTACACCTTC; CDR3 protein: CASSTQGMYGYTF
D gene: -; V gene: TRBV19; clone size: once; J gene: TRBJ1-2; CDR3 DNA: TGTGCCAGCTGGGCAGGCTATGGCTACACCTTC; CDR3 protein: CASWAGYGYTF
D gene: TRBD1; V gene: TRBV14; clone size: -; J gene: TRBJ2-7; CDR3 DNA: TGTGCCAGCAGCCAAGTAGGTCCCAGGGGGCTGGGAGAGCAGTACTTC; CDR3 protein: CASSQVGPRGLGEQYF
D gene: TRBD2; V gene: TRBV13; clone size: -; J gene: TRBJ2-7; CDR3 DNA: TGTGCCAGCAGCTCCCTAGCGGGGGAGCCCTACGAGCAGTACTTC; CDR3 protein: CASSSLAGEPYEQYF
D gene: TRBD2; V gene: TRBV7-8; clone size: -; J gene: TRBJ2-1; CDR3 DNA: TGTGCCAGCAGCTTAGCGCCCAGCGGGGGGGCCCATGAGCAGTTCTTC; CDR3 protein: CASSLAPSGGAHEQFF
D gene: -; V gene: TRBV7-3; clone size: -; J gene: TRBJ1-2; CDR3 DNA: TGTGCCAGCAGCCCAGGGCGGGGGCCGTCCTCCCTTGGGTACACCTTC; CDR3 protein: CASSPGRGPSSLGYTF
D gene: TRBD2; V gene: TRBV7-7; clone size: once; J gene: TRBJ2-5; CDR3 DNA: TGTGCTAGCAGGAAAAGCGGGGGGGCCTGGGAGACCCAGTACTTC; CDR3 protein: CASRKSGGAWETQYF
D gene: -; V gene: TRBV18; clone size: -; J gene: TRBJ1-6; CDR3 DNA: TGTGCCAGCTCGTACCAGGGTGATTCACCCCTCCACTTT; CDR3 protein: CASSYQGDSPLHF
D gene: -; V gene: TRBV5-1; clone size: -; J gene: TRBJ2-1; CDR3 DNA: TGCGCCAGCAGCTTGGCCGTCAGGGGCCGCGGTGGTGAGCAGTTCTTC; CDR3 protein: CASSLAVRGRGGEQFF
D gene: -; V gene: TRBV19; clone size: -; J gene: TRBJ2-1; CDR3 DNA: TGTGCCAGTAGTTTCGGGGGTAAGCAGTTCTTC; CDR3 protein: CASSFGGKQFF
D gene: -; V gene: TRBV2; clone size: -; J gene: TRBJ1-3; CDR3 DNA: TGTGCCAGCAAGGCAGACAGCTCTGGAAACACCATATATTTT; CDR3 protein: CASKADSSGNTIYF
D gene: TRBD1; V gene: TRBV5-1; clone size: -; J gene: TRBJ2-7; CDR3 DNA: TGCGCCAGCAGCCCGATAGACGGGACAGGGACCGGCTACGAGCAGTACTTC; CDR3 protein: CASSPIDGTGTGYEQYF
D gene: TRBD2; V gene: TRBV7-3; clone size: -; J gene: TRBJ2-3; CDR3 DNA: TGTGCCAGCAGCTTAACGTTCGGGGGGGCGAGAGATACGCAGTATTTT; CDR3 protein: CASSLTFGGARDTQYF
D gene: -; V gene: TRBV19; clone size: -; J gene: TRBJ1-5; CDR3 DNA: TGTGCCAGTAGTATTAGACAGGACTTCAATCAGCCCCAGCATTTT; CDR3 protein: CASSIRQDFNQPQHF